This entry describes one T cell receptor (beta chain). TCRdb keeps only in-frame clones here, not all; method: immunoSEQ multiplex PCR. The sample lists about 160,000 clones, more than 65% occurring once. This CDR3 comprises 15 residues. From germline, CDR1 is SGHRS and CDR2 YFSETQ. V was pared by 5 bases and J by 5 bases, with 6 bases of the junction left unmatched. This specimen comes from a study of blood T cell repertoires in COVID-19. This receptor was taken from an elderly woman with active or convalescent COVID-19. The sample consisted of peripheral blood. The chain couples TRBV5-1 to TRBJ2-1; 11 nucleotides match TRBD2. The chain's CDR3 is CASRMTSGAHNEQFF. The CDR3 bases are TGCGCCAGCAGGATGACTAGCGGGGCCCACAATGAGCAGTTCTTC.